This T cell receptor (beta chain) came from a study of Ad26.COV2.S vaccination and SARS-CoV-2 variants. Study-level findings and limits: Those who received vaccine or placebo ended up with similar non-spike TCR breadth. Reportedly, after vaccination the spike-specific CD8+ and CD4+ T cell responses displayed substantial breadth.

As regards this clone: The target antigen is unknown.

The repertoire was sequenced with immunoSEQ multiplex PCR; TCRdb's copy has only in-frame clones and lacks some. The repertoire has just over 350,000 clones, under 95% of them found once; the top ten carry under 4%. V dropped 4 bases and J dropped 5; count of bases not matched to a gene: 8. CDR1 and CDR2 (germline): SGHRS, YFSETQ. CDR3 size: 15 residues. The clonotype was recovered from a human donor who had recovered from COVID-19. The sequences come from peripheral blood, collected after recovery from COVID-19. V is TRBV5-1 and J is TRBJ2-1; 8 bases align to TRBD1. The CDR3 sequence: CASSIDRGPHNEQFF. CDR3 bases: TGCGCCAGCAGCATAGACAGGGGCCCTCACAATGAGCAGTTCTTC. The entire variable domain, with the rest obtained from reference TRBV5-1 and TRBJ2-1, is as follows: KAGVTQTPRYLIKTRGQQVTLSCSPISGHRSVSWYQQTPGQGLQFLFEYFSETQRNKGNFPGRFSGRQFSNSRSEMNVSTLELGDSALYLCASSIDRGPHNEQFFGPGTRLTVL.